Listed here are 18 T cell receptor beta chains from one sample, sequenced in a study of blood T cell repertoires in COVID-19. Repertoires were generated with immunoSEQ multiplex PCR, while TCRdb's copy carries only in-frame clones and drops some. The sample carries approximately 300,000 clones, 80% to 85% recorded once. The sequencing input was peripheral blood. Receptors originate from a person aged 65-85 years with COVID-19, enrolled during active disease.

This chain joins TRBV12-5 and TRBJ2-5, with 7 bases lining up with TRBD1. CDR1 is LGHNT, CDR2 FRNRAP, per germline. V was pared by 1 base and J by 2 bases, with 1 base of the junction left unmatched. There are 14 residues in the CDR3. CDR3 in DNA: TGTGCTAGTGGTTTGGGGACAGGACAAGAGACCCAGTACTTC. Translated, it gives CASGLGTGQETQYF.

The chain couples TRBV5-4 to TRBJ1-2; 8 nucleotides agree with TRBD1. CDR1 and CDR2 (germline): SGHNT, YYREEE (reference sequence). The CDR3 has 15 residues. The ends lost 4 bases at V and 4 bases at J; junction bases unmatched: 9. As DNA, the CDR3 is TGTGCCAGCAGCCCACCGGACAGGGCCGGCTATGGCTACACCTTC. Amino acid sequence: CASSPPDRAGYGYTF.

This chain joins TRBV15 and TRBJ1-5, with D possibly being TRBD1 (5 bases). Trimming took off 5 bases at V and 9 bases at J, with 17 bases between the two ends. The CDR3 length is 14 residues. The germline V gene has CDR1 LNHNV and CDR2 YYDKDF (reference sequence). CDR3 coding DNA: TGTGCCACCAGCCCCTCAACAGGTATCCCGCCCCAGCATTTT. Translating gives CATSPSTGIPPQHF.

The count of this clone is one. This CDR3 is CASSARLRQPPNEQFF. The CDR3 DNA follows: TGTGCCAGCAGCGCCCGATTGAGACAGCCGCCGAATGAGCAGTTCTTC. The chain carries TRBV9 and TRBJ2-1; D is possibly TRBD1 (5 bases). Looked up from germline, CDR1 is SGDLS and CDR2 is YYNGEE. The CDR3 is 16 residues long. Trimming shortened V by 3 bases and J by 7 bases, and 20 bases separated the two germline ends.

This clone was counted only a few times. The chain links TRBV7-2 to TRBJ2-5; a possible D gene is TRBD1 (6 bases). The length of the CDR3 is 15 residues. Trimming took 1 base from V and 0 from J, leaving 9 bases between them. The germline CDR1 and CDR2 sequences are SGHTA and FQGNSA. The CDR3 region is CASSLDQGYQETQYF. CDR3 sequence (DNA): TGTGCCAGCAGCTTAGATCAGGGGTACCAAGAGACCCAGTACTTC.

The CDR3 region is CASSVGVLGNIQYF. The CDR3 DNA follows: TGTGCCAGCAGCGTCGGGGTGTTGGGAAACATTCAGTACTTC. This chain connects TRBV9 to TRBJ2-4, with a weak D call TRBD2 (5 bases). Germline values: CDR1 SGDLS, CDR2 YYNGEE. The germline V and J ends were trimmed by 2 bases and 6 bases, with 12 bases remaining between them. The CDR3 has 14 amino acids. The variable domain in full, completed from reference TRBV9 and TRBJ2-4, reads DSGVTQTPKHLITATGQRVTLRCSPRSGDLSVYWYQQSLDQGLQFLIQYYNGEERAKGNILERFSAQQFPDLHSELNLSSLELGDSALYFCASSVGVLGNIQYFGAGTRLSVL.

The V call is TRBV7-2, the J call TRBJ2-3, with 11 nucleotides matching TRBD2. Per the germline V gene, CDR1 is SGHTA and CDR2 is FQGNSA. This CDR3 comprises 17 residues. The J segment lost 5 bases and the V segment lost 1 base, leaving 8 bases of the junction unmatched. CDR3 sequence reads: CASSLVFTSGSQDTQYF. In nucleotides, the CDR3 is TGTGCCAGCAGCTTAGTGTTTACTAGCGGGAGCCAAGATACGCAGTATTTT.

The V call is TRBV5-1, the J call TRBJ2-5; 9 bases align to TRBD1. This CDR3 spans 14 amino acids. Germline V gives CDR1 SGHRS, CDR2 YFSETQ. V was pared by 4 bases and J by 3 bases, with 4 bases of the junction left unmatched. The CDR3 loop reads CASSPGTGKETQYF. The DNA of the CDR3 is TGCGCCAGCAGCCCCGGGACAGGGAAAGAGACCCAGTACTTC.

This chain links TRBV21-1 with TRBJ1-6; the table's D call, TRBD1, has no DNA check behind it. TRBV21-1 is a listed pseudogene. The CDR3 is made up of 13 amino acids. The CDR3 here is CASIQGAFSPLHF. The CDR3 coding sequence is TGTGCCAGCATCCAGGGGGCGTTTTCACCCCTCCACTTT.

This clone was seen once. This chain links TRBV11-3 with TRBJ2-7; maybe TRBD2 (6 bases). V was cut by 5 bases and J by 7 bases, with 12 bases left in between. Germline V CDR1 and CDR2: SGHNT, YENEEA. The CDR3 totals 12 residues. The CDR3 DNA reads as TGTGCCAGCAGCAAGGCAGGAGGGGAGCAGTACTTC. Its protein is CASSKAGGEQYF. Using reference TRBV11-3 and TRBJ2-7 for the parts outside the CDR3, the full variable domain is EAGVVQSPRYKIIEKKQPVAFWCNPISGHNTLYWYLQNLGQGPELLIRYENEEAVDDSQLPKDRFSAERLKGVDSTLKIQPAELGDSAVYLCASSKAGGEQYFGPGTRLTVT.

This clone came up a few times. V gene TRBV7-2 combines with J gene TRBJ1-1; D remains unclear. Germline V gene data show CDR1 as SGHTA and CDR2 as FQGNSA. V was pared by 1 base and J by 4 bases, with 7 bases between. This CDR3 comprises 13 residues. The CDR3 DNA follows: TGTGCCAGCAGCTTAGTCCCCCGCACTGAAGCTTTCTTT. Translated, it gives CASSLVPRTEAFF.

The V gene is TRBV7-3, the J gene TRBJ2-3, with D possibly matching TRBD1 (6 bases). Germline V gives CDR1 SGHTA, CDR2 FQGTGA. V was trimmed by 5 bases and J by 10 bases, leaving 13 bases between them. The CDR3 sequence is 12 residues long. CDR3 bases: TGTGCCAGCAGCGAGCAGAAGGGGGCGCAGTATTTT. Translating gives CASSEQKGAQYF.

The chain couples TRBV27 to TRBJ2-2; a weak D match, TRBD1 (6 bases). Germline V lookup: CDR1 MNHEY, CDR2 SMNVEV (reference sequence). This CDR3 comprises 14 residues. V was trimmed by 5 bases and J by 10 bases, leaving 17 bases between them. The CDR3 loop reads CASSGVTGYAELFF. CDR3 bases: TGTGCCAGCAGTGGGGTTACAGGGTACGCGGAGCTGTTTTTT.

The rearrangement joins TRBV7-2 to TRBJ2-1; 10 bases are a match to TRBD2. Germline CDR1 is SGHTA and CDR2 is FQGNSA. This CDR3 contains 13 residues. Losses at the gene ends were 10 bases for V and 3 bases for J; bases not matched to a gene: 3. CDR3 protein: CATTSGIYNEQFF. As DNA, the CDR3 is TGTGCCACCACTAGCGGGATCTACAATGAGCAGTTCTTC.

The J gene is TRBJ1-2, the V gene TRBV3-1 (or the pseudogene TRBV3-2); 7 bases map to TRBD1. Germline V gene data show CDR1 as LGHDT and CDR2 as YNNKEL (reference sequence). The CDR3 is 16 amino acids. Trimming took 4 bases from V and 4 from J; bases not matched to a gene: 12. The CDR3 DNA sequence: TGTGCCAGCAGCCCTCGATTACAGGGGTTGAGCTATGGCTACACCTTC. Translating gives CASSPRLQGLSYGYTF.

This clone showed up just once. The chain combines TRBV6-5 with TRBJ2-2, with TRBD1 as a possible D gene (5 bases). CDR3 length: 15 residues. Germline assignment: CDR1 MNHEY and CDR2 SVGAGI. Trimming cost V 6 bases and J 4 bases, with 15 bases left between them. This CDR3 reads CASRADSRGTGELFF. The CDR3 bases are TGTGCCAGCAGGGCCGACAGTCGCGGCACCGGGGAGCTGTTTTTT.

The chain has TRBV7-2 and TRBJ1-4; 7 bases line up with TRBD1. In germline, CDR1 is SGHTA, CDR2 FQGNSA. The V segment lost 7 bases and the J segment 7 bases; nucleotides outside the gene matches: 9. The CDR3 has 14 residues. The CDR3 bases are TGTGCCAGCACGGCGGGGACAGAGGTTGAAAAACTGTTTTTT. Its protein is CASTAGTEVEKLFF.

V usage is TRBV7-2 and J usage is TRBJ2-6, with 7 bases fitting TRBD2. CDR1 and CDR2 (germline): SGHTA, FQGNSA. The CDR3 contains 16 residues. With V trimmed by 6 bases and J by 1 base, 6 bases remained unmatched. The CDR3 nucleotides read TGTGCCAGCAGGAAAGCGGGATCTTCTGGGGCCAACGTCCTGACTTTC. This gives the protein CASRKAGSSGANVLTF.